This note documents a single T cell receptor beta chain sequence. Its target is not known. One junction end does not reproduce the germline sequence, and a read error may be involved. Here immunoSEQ multiplex PCR was the method, and the copy in TCRdb shows in-frame clones only, minus some. The table lists roughly 100,000 clones, about 86% of them singletons. The sample belongs to a study of cytomegalovirus exposure and HLA in healthy donors. Findings and caveats of the study: Rare TCR sequences predominated, though certain public TCRs were found in many donors.

The germline CDR1 and CDR2 sequences are GTSNPN and SVGIG (reference sequence). The CDR3 runs to 15 residues. Material: PBMCs. The receptor was isolated from a woman under 30 in good health and CMV-seropositive. The V and J genes are TRBV30 and TRBJ1-4; 8 bases map to TRBD1. The chain's CDR3 is CAWSVRFRVSGQVQF. CDR3 sequence (DNA): TGTGCCTGGAGCGTAAGATTTCGGGTATCGGGACAGGTACAGTTT.